What follows are 16 T cell receptor beta chains derived from one specimen sequenced in a study of follicular helper T cells after annual influenza vaccination. Data came from immunoSEQ multiplex PCR; TCRdb stores just in-frame clones and leaves some out. The sample contains about 4,800 clones, about 83% of which appear only once. The time point here: 2015-2016 season, 7 days after influenza vaccination. Sequenced here: CXCR5+ CD38- circulating T follicular helper cells from blood, sampled 7 days after influenza vaccination. Subset: circulating Tfh, non-naive CD4+CXCR5+PD-1+ (ICOS+CD38+ or ICOS-CD38-). The receptors shown here come from an adult who received the influenza vaccine.

V gene TRBV7-2 combines with J gene TRBJ1-5, with D perhaps TRBD1 (5 bases). V was pared by 5 bases and J by 2 bases, with 10 bases between. Germline V gene data show CDR1 as SGHTA and CDR2 as FQGNSA. This CDR3 region has 14 residues. The CDR3 bases are TGTGCCAGCAGCCCGGGGCGGGGCAATCAGCCCCAGCATTTT. Translating it yields CASSPGRGNQPQHF.

The chain recombines TRBV7-8 with TRBJ1-5; D remains ambiguous. V shed 8 bases and J shed 5 bases, with 13 bases lying between them. The CDR3 has 13 amino acids. Germline CDR1 is SGHVS and CDR2 is FQNEAQ. The CDR3 DNA sequence: TGTGCCAGCGGACCCAACGGAGATCAGCCCCAGCATTTT. Its translation: CASGPNGDQPQHF.

CDR3 residues: CASSVGAGSSYEQYF. The CDR3 DNA follows: TGTGCCAGCAGCGTAGGGGCAGGGAGTTCCTACGAGCAGTACTTC. The chain links TRBV9 to TRBJ2-7; D may match TRBD1 or TRBD2 (5 bases each). The length of the CDR3 is 15 residues. V was clipped by 0 bases and J by 1 base, with 11 bases between them. Germline V gene sequence: CDR1 SGDLS, CDR2 YYNGEE.

CDR3 in amino acids: CASSLTQGTWDEQFF. CDR3 sequence (DNA): TGTGCCAGCAGCTTAACCCAGGGTACCTGGGATGAGCAGTTCTTC. The genes are TRBV7-3 and TRBJ2-1, with D tentatively TRBD1 (5 bases). The germline V gene encodes CDR1 SGHTA and CDR2 FQGTGA. V shed 0 bases and J shed 8 bases, with 14 bases lying between them. The CDR3 consists of 15 residues. The entire variable domain, with the rest obtained from reference TRBV7-3 and TRBJ2-1, is as follows: GAGVSQTPSNKVTEKGKYVELRCDPISGHTALYWYRQSLGQGPEFLIYFQGTGAADDSGLPNDRFFAVRPEGSVSTLKIQRTERGDSAVYLCASSLTQGTWDEQFFGPGTRLTVL.

This clone is a singleton in its sample. The rearrangement uses TRBV6-5 and TRBJ2-5; tentative D call: TRBD1 (5 bases). Germline V CDR1 and CDR2: MNHEY, SVGAGI. The CDR3 length is 13 residues. The V and J ends lost 6 bases and 4 bases respectively, with 12 bases between them. CDR3 region: CASRQAGRETQYF. The CDR3 nucleotides are TGTGCCAGCAGACAGGCCGGGCGAGAGACCCAGTACTTC.

The rearrangement links TRBV14 to TRBJ2-3; D unclear. Trimming pared 1 base from V and 6 bases from J, leaving 8 bases between. Germline CDR1 SGHDN, CDR2 FVKESK. The CDR3 totals 13 residues. CDR3 nucleotide sequence: TGTGCCAGCAGCCAAGGGGTTAAGGATACGCAGTATTTT. It encodes CASSQGVKDTQYF.

This sequence joins TRBV11-1 and TRBJ2-5; TRBD1 agrees at 12 bases. The V gene's germline CDR1 is SGHAT and CDR2 FQDESV (reference sequence). The CDR3 totals 15 residues. V lost 1 base and J lost 5; bases outside the gene matches: 2. CDR3 nucleotides: TGTGCCAGCAGCTTAGGGGACAGGGGGCGCGAGACCCAGTACTTC. Protein: CASSLGDRGRETQYF.

The chain carries TRBV7-2 and TRBJ2-2; D not certain. Germline-derived CDR1 and CDR2 are SGHTA and FQGNSA. CDR3 length equals 13 residues. With 5 bases removed from V and 6 bases from J, the gap between germline ends came to 10 bases. Here the CDR3 DNA reads TGTGCCAGCAGCCCCAGGTCTCCCGGGGAGCTGTTTTTT. Its translation is CASSPRSPGELFF.

For this clone: The sample contains more than one DNA sequence encoding this CDR3. The chain couples TRBV5-3 to TRBJ1-5; D not resolved. TRBV5-3 is designated an ORF whose function remains uncertain. Between the trimmed V and J ends, which lost 1 base and 0 bases, there was a span of 8 bases. The CDR3 has 15 amino acids. In DNA form, the CDR3 reads TGTGCCAGAAGCTTGCCTACGTATAGCAATCAGCCCCAGCATTTT. This gives the protein CARSLPTYSNQPQHF.

The gene calls are TRBV6-1 and TRBJ1-1, with D possibly being TRBD1 (6 bases). Trimming took 7 bases from V and 3 from J, leaving 15 bases between them. Per the germline V gene, CDR1 is MNHNS and CDR2 is SASEGT. CDR3 size: 14 residues. In DNA, the CDR3 is TGTGCCAGCAACGCCGGGGGCAGGTACACTGAAGCTTTCTTT. Encoded protein: CASNAGGRYTEAFF.

The chain recombines TRBV5-4 with TRBJ2-3; D uncertain. V dropped 1 base and J dropped 1 base, with 4 bases sitting between them. Germline loops: CDR1 SGHNT, CDR2 YYREEE (reference sequence). The CDR3 is made up of 13 amino acids. The CDR3 loop reads CASSLPGTDTQYF. CDR3 coding DNA: TGTGCCAGCAGCTTGCCGGGCACAGATACGCAGTATTTT.

The V call is TRBV7-7, the J call TRBJ2-2; TRBD1 agrees at 11 bases. CDR3 size: 15 residues. CDR1 is SSHAT, CDR2 FNYEAQ, per germline (reference sequence). Trimming cost V 5 bases and J 3 bases; bases outside gene matches: 2. CDR3 DNA sequence: TGTGCCAGCAGCCGGGGACAGGGGGACACCGGGGAGCTGTTTTTT. Protein product: CASSRGQGDTGELFF.

The chain recombines TRBV4-3 with TRBJ2-2, with 15 bases that match TRBD2. This CDR3 contains 19 residues. Trimming cost V 0 bases and J 6 bases; bases outside gene matches: 8. In germline, CDR1 is LGHNA, CDR2 YSLEER. CDR3 residues: CASSQELGLAGGRPGELFF. DNA of the CDR3: TGCGCCAGCAGCCAAGAGTTAGGACTAGCGGGGGGGCGCCCCGGGGAGCTGTTTTTT.

This chain connects TRBV6-5 to TRBJ1-2, with 8 positions matching TRBD1. Losses at the gene ends were 10 bases for V and 8 bases for J; bases not matched to a gene: 9. This CDR3 comprises 12 residues. The germline V gene has CDR1 MNHEY and CDR2 SVGAGI. CDR3 DNA sequence: TGTGCCACCACGGACAGGGAAGAGGGCTACACCTTC. Encoded protein: CATTDREEGYTF.

The CDR3 here is CASTKGHLEKLFF. The DNA of the CDR3 is TGTGCCAGCACCAAGGGACACCTTGAAAAACTGTTTTTT. The chain carries TRBV7-2 and TRBJ1-4; D may be TRBD1 (6 bases). Trimming took 7 bases from V and 7 from J, leaving 13 bases between them. CDR1 and CDR2 from the germline V gene are SGHTA and FQGNSA. The CDR3 runs to 13 residues.

The chain uses TRBV4-2 and TRBJ1-4; D not certain. Trimming took 0 bases from V and 5 from J, leaving 16 bases between them. The germline V gene has CDR1 LGHNA and CDR2 YNFKEQ. The CDR3 contains 17 residues. The CDR3 bases are TGTGCCAGCAGCCAAGATCTTGACGGATCGAAGAATGAAAAACTGTTTTTT. Amino acid sequence: CASSQDLDGSKNEKLFF.